This T cell receptor (beta chain) is drawn from a study of cytomegalovirus exposure and HLA in healthy donors. Only one count was recorded for this clone. What it recognizes is unknown. Study observations and caveats: Whilst most TCR sequences proved rare, a subset of public TCRs occurred across many donors.

CDR1 is SGHNT and CDR2 is YYREEE in the germline V gene (reference sequence). The CDR3 is made up of 16 amino acids. V shed 3 bases and J shed 2 bases, with 15 bases lying between them. The primer mix had 60 Vbeta and 13 Jbeta primers. The data were produced by immunoSEQ multiplex PCR, yet TCRdb's version contains in-frame clones alone and is incomplete. The sample gives more than 140,000 clones, over 75% of which show up once; about 5.2% is in the top ten. Sequenced: PBMCs. The clonotype was recovered from a man aged 25 to 45 in good health and CMV-seropositive. This chain joins TRBV5-4 and TRBJ1-5; D possibly corresponds to TRBD1 (6 bases). CDR3 bases: TGTGCCAGCAGCTCAGGCGGGGGGGCTGGCAATCAGCCCCAGCATTTT. It codes for CASSSGGGAGNQPQHF. The variable domain in full, with the rest retrieved from reference TRBV5-4 and TRBJ1-5, is ETGVTQSPTHLIKTRGQQVTLRCSSQSGHNTVSWYQQALGQGPQFIFQYYREEENGRGNFPPRFSGLQFPNYSSELNVNALELDDSALYLCASSSGGGAGNQPQHFGDGTRLSIL.